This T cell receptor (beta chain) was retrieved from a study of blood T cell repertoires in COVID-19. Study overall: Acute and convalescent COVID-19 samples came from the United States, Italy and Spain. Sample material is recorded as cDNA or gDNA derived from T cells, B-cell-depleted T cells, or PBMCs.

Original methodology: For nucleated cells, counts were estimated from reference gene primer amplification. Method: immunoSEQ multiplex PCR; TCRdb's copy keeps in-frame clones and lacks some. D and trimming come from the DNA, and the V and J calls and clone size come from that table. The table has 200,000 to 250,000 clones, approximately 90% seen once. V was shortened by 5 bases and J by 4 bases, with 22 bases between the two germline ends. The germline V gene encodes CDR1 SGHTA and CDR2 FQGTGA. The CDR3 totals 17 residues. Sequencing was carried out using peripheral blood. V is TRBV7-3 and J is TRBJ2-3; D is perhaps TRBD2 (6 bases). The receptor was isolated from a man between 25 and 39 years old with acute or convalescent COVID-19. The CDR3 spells CASSRNGPPGSSDTQYF. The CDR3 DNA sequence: TGTGCCAGCAGCCGAAACGGCCCCCCCGGGAGCTCAGATACGCAGTATTTT.